This is a list of T cell receptor beta chains from one sample in a study of radiation and T cells in renal cell carcinoma. Here immunoSEQ multiplex PCR was the method, and the copy in TCRdb shows in-frame clones only, minus some. The sample shows 70,000 to 90,000 clones, 80% to 90% of them seen only once. The sequencing used blood, collected from a patient whose treatment included radiotherapy and nephrectomy. These receptors originate from a woman in her 50s with renal cell carcinoma. CDR3s include the opening cysteine and the closing phenylalanine or tryptophan. The D gene is left open where the match is weak. Size values are once, few and many counts, or a class for expanded clones, and some rows have none.

TRBD2	NA	TRBV5-1	TRBJ2-5	TGCGCCAGCAGCTCGGGACTAGCAGGAAGAGAGACCCAGTACTTC	CASSSGLAGRETQYF
NA	NA	TRBV5-1	TRBJ2-7	TGCGCCAGCAGCCCGGGACCGGCGAGCTCCTACGAGCAGTACTTC	CASSPGPASSYEQYF
NA	NA	TRBV13	TRBJ2-2	TGTGCCAGCAGCCCTGCAGGGGGGACCGGGGAGCTGTTTTTT	CASSPAGGTGELFF
TRBD2	NA	TRBV6-6	TRBJ2-1	TGTGCCAGCAGTTACGGACTAGCGGCCTACAATGAGCAGTTCTTC	CASSYGLAAYNEQFF
NA	once	TRBV7-6	TRBJ2-5	TGTGCCAGCAGTCGAGTGGCTGGGGGAGAGACCCAGTACTTC	CASSRVAGGETQYF
NA	NA	TRBV6-5	TRBJ1-1	TGTGCCAGCAGCTCCCAATCCAAGAACACTGAAGCTTTCTTT	CASSSQSKNTEAFF
NA	NA	TRBV4-1	TRBJ2-1	TGCGCCAGCAGCCCTCCGTCCGGGGAGCAGTTCTTC	CASSPPSGEQFF
NA	NA	TRBV4-3	TRBJ1-4	TGCGCCAGCAGCCAAGAGGTCCAGGGCGGAGAAAAACTGTTTTTT	CASSQEVQGGEKLFF
NA	NA	TRBV10-3	TRBJ2-7	TGTGCCATCAGTGAAAACTACGAGCAGTACTTC	CAISENYEQYF
NA	once	TRBV25-1	TRBJ1-6	TGTGCCAGCAGCTACAGGGATTATAATTCACCCCTCCACTTT	CASSYRDYNSPLHF
NA	NA	TRBV19	TRBJ1-2	TGTGCCAGTAGTCGAACAGACTATGGCTACACCTTC	CASSRTDYGYTF
NA	NA	TRBV29-1	TRBJ2-5	TGCAGCGTAAGGGAGGTCGGGGAGACCCAGTACTTC	CSVREVGETQYF
NA	NA	TRBV5-4	TRBJ2-3	TGTGCCAGCAGCTTCCAGCCCCCAGATACGCAGTATTTT	CASSFQPPDTQYF
NA	NA	TRBV28	TRBJ1-3	TGTGCCAGCAGTTCCCGAATAACAGGGACGCCAAGGACAAACACCATATATTTT	CASSSRITGTPRTNTIYF
NA	NA	TRBV7-2	TRBJ1-1	TGTGCCAGCAGCCCCCTGGGAGGAATGAACACTGAAGCTTTCTTT	CASSPLGGMNTEAFF
NA	NA	TRBV18	TRBJ2-3	TGTGCCAGCTCACCCGGAGCCCCTAGCACAGATACGCAGTATTTT	CASSPGAPSTDTQYF
NA	NA	TRBV6-6	TRBJ2-2	TGTGCCATCGGACAGTGGGACACCGGGGAGCTGTTTTTT	CAIGQWDTGELFF
NA	NA	TRBV7-2	TRBJ2-6	TGTGCCAGCAGCAAGCAAACCTCTGGGGCCAACGTCCTGACTTTC	CASSKQTSGANVLTF
NA	NA	TRBV2	TRBJ1-1	TGTGCCAGCATTATGCTGGCAGCAAACACTGAAGCTTTCTTT	CASIMLAANTEAFF
NA	NA	TRBV19	TRBJ2-6	TGTGCCAGTAGTATTGGTGACTCTGGGGCCAACGTCCTGACTTTC	CASSIGDSGANVLTF
TRBD2	NA	TRBV2	TRBJ2-7	TGTGCCAGCAGTAAACTAGCGTCGAGCTCCTACGAGCAGTACTTC	CASSKLASSSYEQYF
TRBD1	few	TRBV7-8	TRBJ2-6	TGTGCCAGCAGCTCCGGGACAGGGGATGGGGCCAACGTCCTGACTTTC	CASSSGTGDGANVLTF
NA	NA	TRBV7-2	TRBJ1-5	TGTGCCAGCAGCTATGTTGGGGGGCCCCAGCATTTT	CASSYVGGPQHF
NA	NA	TRBV7-2	TRBJ2-7	TGTGCCAGCAGCTTAGGGGGGAGTCGGGAAGGCGAGCAGTACTTC	CASSLGGSREGEQYF
NA	NA	TRBV15	TRBJ1-1	TGTGCCACCAGCAGAAGGGGACAGAACACTGAAGCTTTCTTT	CATSRRGQNTEAFF
NA	NA	TRBV7-8	TRBJ1-2	TGTGCCAGCAGCCCACACCGGGGGGTTTCGGTCTCTGGCTACACCTTC	CASSPHRGVSVSGYTF
NA	NA	TRBV5-1	TRBJ1-1	TGCGCCAGCAGCCCGGACGAGGGCGCCGGGAACACTGAAGCTTTCTTT	CASSPDEGAGNTEAFF
TRBD1	NA	TRBV28	TRBJ1-2	TGTGCCAACAGTCCAAGGACAGGGGGCTACACCTTC	CANSPRTGGYTF
TRBD1	once	TRBV5-8	TRBJ2-7	TGTGCCAGCAGCTTGGGACAGGGGACATCCTACGAGCAGTACTTC	CASSLGQGTSYEQYF
TRBD2	NA	TRBV2	TRBJ2-7	TGTGCCAGCAGCGCTACGGGACTAGCGGCCTCCTACGAGCAGTACTTC	CASSATGLAASYEQYF
TRBD1	NA	TRBV7-8	TRBJ2-2	TGTGCCAGCAGCCCAGGTCGGGACAGGGGGCGCGGCGGGGAGCTGTTTTTT	CASSPGRDRGRGGELFF
NA	NA	TRBV20-1	TRBJ1-2	TGCAGTTCCTGGGGCTACACCTTC	CSSWGYTF